This record looks at one TCR beta chain sequence and its context. Its cognate antigen is unknown. This specimen comes from a study of cytomegalovirus exposure and HLA in healthy donors. General study results and limits: A later analysis revealed that TCR association rates differed between HLA loci, peaking at DRB1 and bottoming out at HLA-C.

PCR employed 60 Vbeta and 13 Jbeta primers. Assay used: immunoSEQ multiplex PCR; TCRdb lists only in-frame clones, some missing. This sample has approximately 180,000 clones, with approximately 79% found just once. The CDR3 is made up of 16 amino acids. Germline lookup yields CDR1 MGHDK and CDR2 SYGVNS. V was pared by 4 bases and J by 0 bases, with 4 bases of the junction left unmatched. This clonotype was obtained from a middle-aged man in good health and CMV-seropositive. Input material: PBMCs. J is TRBJ2-1 and V is TRBV25-1; the match to TRBD2 covers 9 bases. CDR3 nucleotides: TGTGCCAGCAGTGGGGGACTAGCCAGCTCCTACAATGAGCAGTTCTTC. It specifies CASSGGLASSYNEQFF.